This T cell receptor beta chain was captured in a study of blood T cell repertoires in COVID-19. Study context: The United States, Italy and Spain supplied acute and convalescent COVID-19 samples. PBMCs, B-cell-depleted T cells, or T cells provided the cDNA or gDNA that made up the material.

Authors' analysis steps: Quantification of nucleated cells was approximated via reference gene primer amplification. Profiled with immunoSEQ multiplex PCR; TCRdb holds only in-frame clones, not every one. The DNA was the basis for D and trimming; V, J and clone size are from that table. Here the sample spans about 250,000 clones, over 70% being singletons. Sequenced input: peripheral blood. This TCR came from a man aged 35-49 years with active or convalescent COVID-19.

CDR3 bases: TGTGCCAGCAGCTTAGTTCTTGACAATGAGCAGTTCTTC. Residues: CASSLVLDNEQFF. The V call is TRBV7-2, the J call TRBJ2-1; D gene unclear. Trimming removed 1 base from V and 5 bases from J, with 6 bases in between. The length of the CDR3 is 13 residues. Germline V lookup: CDR1 SGHTA, CDR2 FQGNSA. The whole variable domain, remainder taken from reference TRBV7-2 and TRBJ2-1, is GAGVSQSPSNKVTEKGKDVELRCDPISGHTALYWYRQSLGQGLEFLIYFQGNSAPDKSGLPSDRFSAERTGGSVSTLTIQRTQQEDSAVYLCASSLVLDNEQFFGPGTRLTVL.